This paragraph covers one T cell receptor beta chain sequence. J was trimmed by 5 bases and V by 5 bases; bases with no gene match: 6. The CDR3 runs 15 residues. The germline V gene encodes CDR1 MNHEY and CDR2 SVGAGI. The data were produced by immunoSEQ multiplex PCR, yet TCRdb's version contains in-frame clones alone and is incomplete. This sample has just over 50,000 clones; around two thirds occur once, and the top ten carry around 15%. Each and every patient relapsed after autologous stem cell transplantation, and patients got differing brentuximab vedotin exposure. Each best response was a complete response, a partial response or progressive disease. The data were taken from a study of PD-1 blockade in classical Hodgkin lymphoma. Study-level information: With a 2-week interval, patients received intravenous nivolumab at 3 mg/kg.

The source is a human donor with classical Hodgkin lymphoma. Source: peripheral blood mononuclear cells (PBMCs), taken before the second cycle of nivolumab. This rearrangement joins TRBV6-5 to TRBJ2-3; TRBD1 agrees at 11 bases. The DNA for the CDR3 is TGTGCCAGCAGTCCCCGGACAGGGGGCCGAGATACGCAGTATTTT. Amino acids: CASSPRTGGRDTQYF.